This record covers a single T cell receptor (beta chain). In the study's own analysis: Amplification from reference gene primers served as the basis for estimated nucleated cell counts. Libraries were prepared by immunoSEQ multiplex PCR; TCRdb keeps only in-frame clonotypes and omits some of them. That table is the source of V, J and clone size, and D and trimming were worked out from the DNA. The data show 200,000 to 250,000 clones, around 84% seen once. Trimming took 2 bases from V and 8 from J, leaving 15 bases between them. This CDR3 has 14 residues. The germline gives CDR1 LGHDT, CDR2 YNNKEL (reference sequence). The source of the sample is a study of blood T cell repertoires in COVID-19. Across the whole study: The United States, Italy and Spain provided the acute and convalescent COVID-19 samples. PBMCs, B-cell-depleted T cells, or T cells were the source of the cDNA or gDNA that made up the material.

This TCR was recovered from an elderly woman with active or convalescent COVID-19. The sequenced sample was peripheral blood. This chain links TRBV3-1 (or the pseudogene TRBV3-2) with TRBJ1-2, with D perhaps TRBD1 (5 bases). The chain's CDR3 is CASSQIRVSRGYTF. The CDR3 DNA follows: TGTGCCAGCAGCCAAATCAGGGTTTCGAGAGGCTACACCTTC.